Each of the 9 T cell receptor beta chains below was sequenced from the same sample in a study of lymphopenia after photon versus proton radiotherapy (dated by TCRdb to between 2019 and 2020). The library was generated by the immunoSEQ multiplex PCR assay. TCRdb provides this immuneACCESS table in a form limited to in-frame rearrangements. Some clones are lacking; in checked studies, under half of them reflect an unresolved V gene, and why the rest are absent is not known. In all, the sample holds more than 20,000 clones, and more than 80% of those were seen once. Roughly 5.2% of the sample comes from the top ten. Here the sequenced sample was peripheral blood, taken from a patient treated with photon-based radiotherapy. The source of these receptors is a man between 25 and 39 years old with gastric cancer.

The V call is TRBV7-9, the J call TRBJ2-1; D might be TRBD1 (6 bases). Germline CDR1 is SEHNR and CDR2 is FQNEAQ (reference sequence). The CDR3 totals 13 residues. The V and J ends lost 5 bases and 10 bases respectively, with 15 bases between them. The DNA for the CDR3 is TGTGCCAGCAGCACACAGGGTTTGGGAGAGCAGTTCTTC. Translating it yields CASSTQGLGEQFF.

This chain uses TRBV6-6 with TRBJ1-1, with TRBD1 as a possible D gene (5 bases). With 5 bases removed from V and 4 bases from J, the gap between germline ends came to 14 bases. The CDR3 consists of 14 residues. Germline V gives CDR1 MNHNY, CDR2 SVGAGI (reference sequence). This chain's CDR3 is CASSLSGRGTEAFF. In DNA, the CDR3 is TGTGCCAGCAGTCTTAGCGGAAGGGGCACTGAAGCTTTCTTT.

The chain joins TRBV27 to TRBJ2-1; perhaps TRBD2 as D (6 bases). The CDR3 totals 15 residues. Per the germline V gene, CDR1 is MNHEY and CDR2 is SMNVEV (reference sequence). Trimming left V 5 bases short and J 4 bases short, with 15 bases between. As DNA, the CDR3 is TGTGCCAGCAGTGCTGCGGGACTTACGTACAATGAGCAGTTCTTC. It encodes CASSAAGLTYNEQFF.

The chain employs TRBV10-3 and TRBJ2-1, with D uncertain. Germline V lookup: CDR1 ENHRY, CDR2 SYGVKD. The CDR3 totals 12 residues. The V end was cut by 3 bases, the J end by 10 bases, with 10 bases between. The CDR3 DNA sequence: TGTGCCATCAGTGACCCGCCCCGGGAGCAGTTCTTC. This gives the protein CAISDPPREQFF.

The chain has TRBV19 and TRBJ2-6; the D is unclear. The CDR3 is made up of 14 amino acids. The germline CDR1 and CDR2 sequences are LNHDA and SQIVND (reference sequence). Trimming cost V 4 bases and J 1 base, with 5 bases left between them. CDR3 coding DNA: TGTGCCAGTAGTAGGGATTCTGGGGCCAACGTCCTGACTTTC. It is translated as CASSRDSGANVLTF.

About this clone itself: This same CDR3 is encoded by further DNA sequences in the sample. The J gene is TRBJ1-3, the V gene TRBV6-5; D unresolved. The ends were cut back, 0 bases at V and 0 bases at J, with 6 bases in the middle. Germline values: CDR1 MNHEY, CDR2 SVGAGI. This CDR3 region has 15 residues. The CDR3 spells CASSYSLSSGNTIYF. The CDR3 nucleotides are TGTGCCAGCAGTTACTCGCTATCCTCTGGAAACACCATATATTTT.

The V call is TRBV19, the J call TRBJ2-5, with D perhaps TRBD1 (6 bases). V was shortened by 4 bases and J by 5 bases, with 17 bases between the two germline ends. Germline V gives CDR1 LNHDA, CDR2 SQIVND (reference sequence). The CDR3 runs 15 residues. The CDR3 protein is CASSRASGQIETQYF. The CDR3 DNA reads as TGTGCCAGTAGTAGGGCAAGTGGACAGATTGAGACCCAGTACTTC. The full variable domain, its missing parts supplied by reference TRBV19 and TRBJ2-5, is DGGITQSPKYLFRKEGQNVTLSCEQNLNHDAMYWYRQDPGQGLRLIYYSQIVNDFQKGDIAEGYSVSREKKESFPLTVTSAQKNPTAFYLCASSRASGQIETQYFGPGTRLLVL.

The CDR3 here is CASSFTGDHEQYF. The CDR3 nucleotides read TGTGCCAGCAGCTTTACAGGGGACCACGAGCAGTACTTC. The chain carries TRBV7-2 and TRBJ2-7; 7 positions match TRBD1. Germline V lookup: CDR1 SGHTA, CDR2 FQGNSA. The CDR3 consists of 13 residues. V shed 3 bases and J 5 bases; nucleotides not matched to a gene: 4.

This sequence joins TRBV6-1 and TRBJ2-3; maybe TRBD1 (6 bases). CDR1 is MNHNS, CDR2 SASEGT, per germline. V dropped 5 bases and J dropped 1 base, with 13 bases sitting between them. The CDR3 runs 15 residues. DNA for the CDR3: TGTGCCAGCAGTCAAGACAGGTGGGGCACAGATACGCAGTATTTT. It encodes CASSQDRWGTDTQYF.